This T cell receptor beta chain was profiled in a study of T cell repertoires in cytomegalovirus infection. Study context: Newly reported HLA-C-restricted and thoroughly characterized HLA-B-restricted CMV epitopes were employed.

TCRdb reprocessed the reads with MiXCR, giving one entry per CDR3 protein. The repertoire holds about 890,000 distinct CDR3 sequences, with around 30% as singletons. The V end lost 5 bases, the J end lost 7 bases, and 14 bases lay between the germline ends. Germline-derived CDR1 and CDR2 are WNHNN and SYGVQD (reference sequence). The CDR3 loop spans 13 amino acids. This clonotype was recorded a few times. Its antigen is not known. V usage is TRBV10-1 and J usage is TRBJ1-1, with D possibly being TRBD1 (6 bases). The sequence was obtained from a human donor in good health (CMV status not recorded). Some clones in this sample may be carry-over from other donors' samples. The sequences come from cultured CD8+ T cells from PBMCs, collected from culture after CMV antigen stimulation. The CDR3 here is CASSSDRHLEAFF. The CDR3 coding sequence is TGCGCCAGCAGTTCGGACAGACATCTTGAAGCTTTCTTT.